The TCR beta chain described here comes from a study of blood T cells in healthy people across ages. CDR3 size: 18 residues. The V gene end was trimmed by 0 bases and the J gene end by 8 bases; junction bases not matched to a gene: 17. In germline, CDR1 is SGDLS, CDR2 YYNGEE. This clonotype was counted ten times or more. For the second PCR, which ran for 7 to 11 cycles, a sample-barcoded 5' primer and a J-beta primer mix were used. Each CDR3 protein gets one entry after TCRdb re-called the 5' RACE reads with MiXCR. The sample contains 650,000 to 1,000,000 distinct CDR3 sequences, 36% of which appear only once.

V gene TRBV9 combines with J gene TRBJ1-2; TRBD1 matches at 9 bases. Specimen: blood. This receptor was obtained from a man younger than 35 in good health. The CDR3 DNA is TGTGCCAGCAGCGTAGTGTTTGGAAGTGTGGGACAGGGATCCGGCTACACCTTC. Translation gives CASSVVFGSVGQGSGYTF.